This entry describes one T cell receptor (beta chain). Its cognate antigen is unknown. Using immunoSEQ multiplex PCR, the repertoire was profiled, and TCRdb retains in-frame clones only, with some absent. The data contain more than 30,000 clones, roughly four fifths of them seen just once; the ten biggest clones take up roughly 0.7%. This specimen comes from a study of T cells in narcolepsy. Whole-study findings and limits: Same-patient CSF and blood CD4+ T cell clonotypes included HCRT-specific and TRIB2-specific autoreactive ones.

The TCR was taken from a human donor in good health. Sequencing was done on a sample of memory (CD45RA-) CD4+ T cells from blood.

Here the CDR3 reads CASSFPSGGSTDTQYF. The CDR3 DNA is TGTGCCAGCAGTTTTCCCTCAGGGGGGAGCACAGATACGCAGTATTTT. The V call is TRBV28, the J call TRBJ2-3; perhaps TRBD1 as D (7 bases). CDR1 is MDHEN, CDR2 SYDVKM, per germline. CDR3 size: 16 residues. V was trimmed by 3 bases and J by 0 bases, leaving 13 bases between them.